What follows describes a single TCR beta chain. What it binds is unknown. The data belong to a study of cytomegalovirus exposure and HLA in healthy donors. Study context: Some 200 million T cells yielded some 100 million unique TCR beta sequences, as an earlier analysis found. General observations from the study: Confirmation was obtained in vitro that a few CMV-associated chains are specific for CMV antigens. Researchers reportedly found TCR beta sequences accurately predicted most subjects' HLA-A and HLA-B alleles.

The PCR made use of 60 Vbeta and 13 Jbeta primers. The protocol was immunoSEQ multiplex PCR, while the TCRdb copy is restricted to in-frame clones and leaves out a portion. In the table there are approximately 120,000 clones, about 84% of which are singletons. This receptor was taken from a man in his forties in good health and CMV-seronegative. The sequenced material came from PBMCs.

CDR3 sequence reads: CASSFRDRSTDTQYF. CDR3 DNA: TGCGCCAGCAGCTTCAGGGACAGAAGCACAGATACGCAGTATTTT. This rearrangement joins TRBV5-1 to TRBJ2-3; 7 nucleotides line up with TRBD1. This CDR3 is built from 15 residues. Germline loops: CDR1 SGHRS, CDR2 YFSETQ. The V segment lost 2 bases and the J segment 0 bases; nucleotides outside the gene matches: 3. The entire variable domain, with the rest obtained from reference TRBV5-1 and TRBJ2-3, is as follows: KAGVTQTPRYLIKTRGQQVTLSCSPISGHRSVSWYQQTPGQGLQFLFEYFSETQRNKGNFPGRFSGRQFSNSRSEMNVSTLELGDSALYLCASSFRDRSTDTQYFGPGTRLTVL.